In its sample, the clone carrying this T cell receptor beta chain was seen many times. This sample stems from a study of neurological immune-mediated disorders. Turning to the study itself: The approximately 34 multiple sclerosis patients comprised some 31 relapsing-remitting and 3 secondary progressive cases.

The CDR3 contains 12 residues. Germline CDR1 is LNHNV and CDR2 is YYDKDF (reference sequence). Trimming left V 1 base short and J 5 bases short, with 3 bases between. The cDNA came from 5'RACE with 10-nucleotide random UMIs. MiXCR, run by TCRdb on the 5' RACE reads, gives a single entry per CDR3 protein. The sample holds roughly 62,000 distinct CDR3 sequences; 4% to 6% are singletons and the top ten take 3.4%. Material for sequencing was PBMCs. V is TRBV15 and J is TRBJ1-5; D not certain. This TCR derives from a woman between 50 and 59 years old with multiple sclerosis. In DNA form, the CDR3 reads TGTGCCACCAGCAGAGGAGATCAGCCCCAGCATTTT. Protein product: CATSRGDQPQHF.